Each of the 11 T cell receptor beta chains below was sequenced from the same sample in a study of CD8 T cells in ankylosing spondylitis. MiXCR was run by TCRdb on the 5' RACE reads, yielding one entry per CDR3 protein. The table lists around 300,000 distinct CDR3 sequences, roughly 14% of them singletons, with approximately 0.99% in the top ten. The specimen sequenced was blood, either unsorted or a sorted T cell fraction (not recorded which). The receptor set was obtained from a male donor with ankylosing spondylitis or in good health (not recorded which).

Many counts were recorded for this clonotype. The chain uses TRBV7-9 and TRBJ2-1; 9 bases line up with TRBD2. V dropped 5 bases and J dropped 0; count of bases not matched to a gene: 8. Germline lookup yields CDR1 SEHNR and CDR2 FQNEAQ (reference sequence). The CDR3 length is 17 residues. The CDR3 loop is CASSHSGRPGSYNEQFF. The CDR3 DNA reads as TGTGCCAGCAGCCACAGCGGGAGGCCGGGCTCCTACAATGAGCAGTTCTTC.

The rearrangement joins TRBV12-3 or TRBV12-4 to TRBJ2-4; D unclear. Trimming stripped 2 bases from V and 9 bases from J, with 5 bases between. This CDR3 region has 11 residues. CDR3 DNA: TGTGCCAGCAGTTTAACCGGCATTCAGTACTTC. It codes for CASSLTGIQYF.

This clonotype was seen a few times. The chain has TRBV20-1 and TRBJ2-7; 7 positions agree with TRBD1. V was clipped by 1 base and J by 6 bases; unmatched bases: 9. Germline V CDR1 and CDR2: DFQATT, SNEGSKA (reference sequence). This CDR3 contains 14 residues. The CDR3 spells CSARGAGGEVEQYF. In DNA, the CDR3 is TGCAGTGCTAGAGGGGCAGGGGGTGAGGTCGAGCAGTACTTC.

The genes are TRBV5-1 and TRBJ1-2, with 8 bases identical to TRBD1. Germline loops: CDR1 SGHRS, CDR2 YFSETQ. The CDR3 runs to 15 residues. With 4 bases clipped from V and 4 bases from J, the junction kept 9 bases outside the gene matches. The CDR3 here is CASSPRTGTRYGYTF. The CDR3 DNA follows: TGCGCCAGCAGCCCGAGGACAGGGACCCGCTATGGCTACACCTTC.

The chain recombines TRBV4-1 with TRBJ2-1; a weak D match, TRBD1 (6 bases). Germline V gives CDR1 MGHRA, CDR2 YSYEKL. There are 14 residues in the CDR3. Trimming left V 1 base short and J 6 bases short, with 10 bases between. CDR3 protein: CASSQVLGGNEQFF. The CDR3 nucleotides read TGCGCCAGCAGCCAAGTCCTAGGGGGCAATGAGCAGTTCTTC.

There are a few counts of this clonotype. The chain has TRBV27 and TRBJ1-3; D call uncertain. The CDR3 has 14 amino acids. Germline V CDR1 and CDR2: MNHEY, SMNVEV (reference sequence). The V gene lost 3 bases and the J gene lost 2 bases, with 8 bases spanning the gap. The CDR3 here is CASSLGGTGNTIYF. CDR3 coding DNA: TGTGCCAGCAGTTTGGGCGGCACTGGAAACACCATATATTTT.

This clonotype has only a few counts. This chain connects TRBV5-1 to TRBJ2-7; TRBD2 matches at 8 bases. The CDR3 is made up of 17 amino acids. Unmatched junction bases numbered 8, after V lost 0 bases and J lost 0 bases. Germline lookup yields CDR1 SGHRS and CDR2 YFSETQ. CDR3 DNA sequence: TGCGCCAGCAGCTTGGCCACTAGCGGCATTACCTCCTACGAGCAGTACTTC. It translates to CASSLATSGITSYEQYF.

This clonotype occurred a few times. The chain employs TRBV5-1 and TRBJ2-1; D ambiguous. Trimming shortened V by 2 bases and J by 6 bases, and 3 bases separated the two germline ends. The germline CDR1 and CDR2 sequences are SGHRS and YFSETQ. The CDR3 has 11 amino acids. Here the CDR3 reads CASSFANEQFF. For the CDR3, the DNA is TGCGCCAGCAGCTTCGCCAATGAGCAGTTCTTC.

This chain connects TRBV20-1 to TRBJ2-5, with D perhaps given as TRBD1 or TRBD2 (5 bases each). Per germline, CDR1 DFQATT and CDR2 SNEGSKA (reference sequence). Trimming took 5 bases from V and 4 from J, leaving 11 bases between them. The CDR3 spans 12 residues. The CDR3 sequence is CSAGDPGETQYF. DNA for the CDR3: TGCAGTGCTGGGGACCCGGGAGAGACCCAGTACTTC.

The sample holds a few counts of this clonotype. CDR3 sequence: CASSPGTQENIQYF. The CDR3 DNA follows: TGTGCCAGCAGCCCCGGGACACAAGAAAACATTCAGTACTTC. The chain combines TRBV4-2 with TRBJ2-4, with D possibly matching TRBD1 (6 bases). Germline loops: CDR1 LGHNA, CDR2 YNFKEQ. V lost 4 bases to trimming and J lost 5 bases, with 12 bases between them. The CDR3 consists of 14 residues.

This clonotype was found a few times. The V call is TRBV30, the J call TRBJ2-1; TRBD2 aligns across 8 bases. Germline V gene lookup returns CDR1 GTSNPN and CDR2 SVGIG (reference sequence). CDR3 length equals 13 residues. The V gene end was trimmed by 8 bases and the J gene end by 9 bases; junction bases not matched to a gene: 12. This CDR3 reads CAAYRGGSSEQFF. CDR3 nucleotide sequence: TGTGCCGCGTATCGGGGGGGGTCAAGTGAGCAGTTCTTC. Supplemented by reference TRBV30 and TRBJ2-1, the full variable domain reads SQTIHQWPATLVQPVGSPLSLECTVEGTSNPNLYWYRQAAGRGLQLLFYSVGIGQISSEVPQNLSASRPQDRQFILSSKKLLLSDSGFYLCAAYRGGSSEQFFGPGTRLTVL.